The present entry profiles one T cell receptor (beta chain) with its context. The sample is drawn from a study of cytomegalovirus exposure and HLA in healthy donors. The CDR3 covers 15 residues. CDR1 is SGDLS and CDR2 is YYNGEE in the germline V gene. With V trimmed by 1 base and J by 4 bases, 3 bases remained unmatched. Produced via immunoSEQ multiplex PCR; TCRdb's table is partial and in-frame only. The sample consists of more than 60,000 clones, roughly 95% of them appearing once. Sequencing used PBMCs. This clonotype was obtained from a woman aged 18-29 years in good health and CMV-seropositive. The chain couples TRBV9 to TRBJ2-5; 11 bases line up with TRBD2. The DNA for the CDR3 is TGTGCCAGCAGCGTAACTAGCGGGAGATTAGAGACCCAGTACTTC. Its protein is CASSVTSGRLETQYF.